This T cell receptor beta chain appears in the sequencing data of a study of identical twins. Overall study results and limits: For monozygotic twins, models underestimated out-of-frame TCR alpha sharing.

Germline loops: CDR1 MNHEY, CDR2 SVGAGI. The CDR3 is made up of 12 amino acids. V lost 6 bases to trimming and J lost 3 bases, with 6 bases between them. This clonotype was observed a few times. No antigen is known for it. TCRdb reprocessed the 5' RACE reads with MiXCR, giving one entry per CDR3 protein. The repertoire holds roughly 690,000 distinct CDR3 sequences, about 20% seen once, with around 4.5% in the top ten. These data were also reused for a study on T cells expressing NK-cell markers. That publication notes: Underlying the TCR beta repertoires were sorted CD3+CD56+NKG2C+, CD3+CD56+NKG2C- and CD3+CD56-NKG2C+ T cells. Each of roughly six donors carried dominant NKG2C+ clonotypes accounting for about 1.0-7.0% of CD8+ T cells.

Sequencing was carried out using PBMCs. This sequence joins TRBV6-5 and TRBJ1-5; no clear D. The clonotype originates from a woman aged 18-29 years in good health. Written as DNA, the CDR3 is TGTGCCAGCAGACAGATCAATCAGCCCCAGCATTTT. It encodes CASRQINQPQHF.